This passage covers 24 T cell receptor beta chains from one sample sequenced in a study of blood T cell repertoires in COVID-19. Profiled with immunoSEQ multiplex PCR; TCRdb holds only in-frame clones, not every one. The sample shows roughly 290,000 clones, around 87% of them seen only once. The sample comprised peripheral blood. These receptors were obtained from a woman aged 50 to 60 who had recovered from COVID-19.

The CDR3 sequence is CAWGQGQSPLHF. CDR3 DNA: TGTGCCTGGGGACAGGGGCAATCACCCCTCCACTTT. This rearrangement joins TRBV30 to TRBJ1-6, with 9 nucleotides matching TRBD1. CDR3 size: 12 residues. The germline CDR1 and CDR2 sequences are GTSNPN and SVGIG (reference sequence). V lost 5 bases, J lost 10 bases, and 3 bases stayed unmatched. The whole variable domain, remainder taken from reference TRBV30 and TRBJ1-6, is SQTIHQWPATLVQPVGSPLSLECTVEGTSNPNLYWYRQAAGRGLQLLFYSVGIGQISSEVPQNLSASRPQDRQFILSSKKLLLSDSGFYLCAWGQGQSPLHFGNGTRLTVT.

This sequence joins TRBV27 and TRBJ2-3; 9 nucleotides agree with TRBD2. From germline, CDR1 is MNHEY and CDR2 SMNVEV (reference sequence). J gave up 2 bases and V 1 base, and 4 bases lay outside the gene matches. The CDR3 runs to 16 residues. CDR3 nucleotides: TGTGCCAGCAGTTTATTGGCGGGGGGGGCCACAGATACGCAGTATTTT. This encodes CASSLLAGGATDTQYF.

J is TRBJ2-7 and V is TRBV6-5; D gene ambiguous. Germline loops: CDR1 MNHEY, CDR2 SVGAGI. V lost 7 bases, J lost 1 base, and 14 bases lay in between. The CDR3 sequence is 14 residues long. The CDR3 DNA is TGTGCCAGCAAGAAACAAGAACCATCCTACGAGCAGTACTTC. It yields the protein CASKKQEPSYEQYF.

This chain joins TRBV24-1 and TRBJ1-2; the D is unclear. Per the germline V gene, CDR1 is KGHDR and CDR2 is SFDVKD. The CDR3 loop spans 14 amino acids. With 5 bases removed from V and 2 bases from J, the gap between germline ends came to 11 bases. The CDR3 DNA sequence: TGTGCCACCAGTGGTCCATCACAGAACTATGGCTACACCTTC. It translates to CATSGPSQNYGYTF.

This chain links TRBV28 with TRBJ1-3; D possibly corresponds to TRBD1 (5 bases). The CDR3 runs to 15 residues. V was pared by 5 bases and J by 0 bases, with 11 bases between. From germline, CDR1 is MDHEN and CDR2 SYDVKM. The DNA of the CDR3 is TGTGCCAGCAGTGGGGGGTCGGTCTCTGGAAACACCATATATTTT. Protein product: CASSGGSVSGNTIYF.

V gene TRBV4-3 combines with J gene TRBJ2-1; 9 bases agree with TRBD1. The CDR3 loop spans 15 amino acids. CDR1 LGHNA and CDR2 YSLEER come from the germline V gene. J gave up 8 bases and V 3 bases, and 8 bases lay outside the gene matches. The chain's CDR3 is CASSQQGQGGDEQFF. The CDR3 DNA sequence: TGCGCCAGCAGCCAGCAGGGACAGGGAGGGGATGAGCAGTTCTTC.

This sequence joins TRBV3-1 (or the pseudogene TRBV3-2) and TRBJ1-1; D is unclear. The V and J ends lost 6 bases and 1 base respectively, with 12 bases between them. Germline values: CDR1 LGHDT, CDR2 YNNKEL (reference sequence). The CDR3 is 14 amino acids. CDR3 residues: CASSETSTNTEAFF. As DNA, the CDR3 is TGTGCCAGCAGTGAAACTTCAACGAACACTGAAGCTTTCTTT.

The chain uses TRBV18 and TRBJ2-1; 7 bases align to TRBD2. The germline V gene has CDR1 KGHSH and CDR2 LQKENI. V lost 2 bases and J lost 7; bases outside the gene matches: 8. There are 15 residues in the CDR3. The DNA for the CDR3 is TGTGCCAGCTCACCATTGCGCGGGAGTGGTAATGAGCAGTTCTTC. It translates to CASSPLRGSGNEQFF. The full variable domain, with the rest looked up from reference TRBV18 and TRBJ2-1, is NAGVMQNPRHLVRRRGQEARLRCSPMKGHSHVYWYRQLPEEGLKFMVYLQKENIIDESGMPKERFSAEFPKEGPSILRIQQVVRGDSAAYFCASSPLRGSGNEQFFGPGTRLTVL.

The chain has TRBV27 and TRBJ1-5; 7 bases are a match to TRBD1. This CDR3 has 17 residues. Germline CDR1 and CDR2: MNHEY and SMNVEV (reference sequence). V dropped 0 bases and J dropped 0; count of bases not matched to a gene: 5. CDR3 loop: CASSLSTGTYSNQPQHF. The CDR3 region has the DNA TGTGCCAGCAGTTTATCGACAGGGACTTATAGCAATCAGCCCCAGCATTTT.

V usage is TRBV14 and J usage is TRBJ2-2; the D is unclear. Germline CDR1 reads SGHDN; CDR2 reads FVKESK. This CDR3 contains 15 residues. The V end was cut by 0 bases, the J end by 1 base, with 6 bases between. The CDR3 loop is CASSQDFRNTGELFF. The CDR3 coding sequence is TGTGCCAGCAGCCAAGATTTTCGGAACACCGGGGAGCTGTTTTTT.

This clone turned up a few times. CDR3 coding DNA: TGTGCCAGTAGTATAGACAGACAGGGGAACACTGAAGCTTTCTTT. Amino acids: CASSIDRQGNTEAFF. The chain combines TRBV19 with TRBJ1-1, with TRBD1 matching over 7 bases. Germline V gene data show CDR1 as LNHDA and CDR2 as SQIVND (reference sequence). The CDR3 loop spans 15 amino acids. The V and J ends lost 0 bases and 1 base, in that order; junction bases with no gene match: 2.

This chain connects TRBV6-2 or TRBV6-3 to TRBJ2-1, with 9 bases matching TRBD2. The germline CDR1 and CDR2 sequences are MNHEY and SVGEGT. With V trimmed by 3 bases and J by 5 bases, 5 bases remained unmatched. This CDR3 has 15 amino acids. The CDR3 coding sequence is TGTGCCAGCAGTTATGGCGGGAGGGACCACAATGAGCAGTTCTTC. The encoded protein is CASSYGGRDHNEQFF.

V usage is TRBV30 and J usage is TRBJ1-1, with D maybe TRBD1 (6 bases). Deletions cut 2 bases from V and 5 bases from J, with 15 bases between. The CDR3 is 14 amino acids. CDR1 is GTSNPN and CDR2 is SVGIG in the germline V gene (reference sequence). CDR3 in amino acids: CAWSRSAGETEAFF. In DNA form, the CDR3 reads TGTGCCTGGAGTAGAAGTGCAGGGGAAACTGAAGCTTTCTTT.

This chain connects TRBV6-1 to TRBJ2-2; D is possibly TRBD1 (6 bases). With 2 bases removed from V and 3 bases from J, the gap between germline ends came to 13 bases. The length of the CDR3 is 16 residues. Germline-derived CDR1 and CDR2 are MNHNS and SASEGT. In DNA form, the CDR3 reads TGTGCCAGCAGTGAATCCCAGGGGCTATACACCGGGGAGCTGTTTTTT. It is translated as CASSESQGLYTGELFF.

The chain employs TRBV5-1 and TRBJ1-5; D remains ambiguous. The CDR3 is 13 amino acids. The V end lost 2 bases, the J end lost 4 bases, and 7 bases lay between the germline ends. The germline V gene encodes CDR1 SGHRS and CDR2 YFSETQ. CDR3 sequence (DNA): TGCGCCAGCAGCTTCTCTGAGAATCAGCCCCAGCATTTT. This translates into CASSFSENQPQHF. The full variable domain, rest sourced from reference TRBV5-1 and TRBJ1-5, is KAGVTQTPRYLIKTRGQQVTLSCSPISGHRSVSWYQQTPGQGLQFLFEYFSETQRNKGNFPGRFSGRQFSNSRSEMNVSTLELGDSALYLCASSFSENQPQHFGDGTRLSIL.

In DNA, the CDR3 is TGTGCCAGTGGGACAGGGAGGGTTGGGGAACGGGTTGGGAGTTCCATAGCCAAAAACATTCAGTACTTC. Protein sequence: CASGTGRVGERVGSSIAKNIQYF. The V call is TRBV27, the J call TRBJ2-4; TRBD1 agrees at 9 bases. J gave up 0 bases and V 9 bases, and 30 bases lay outside the gene matches. Per the germline V gene, CDR1 is MNHEY and CDR2 is SMNVEV (reference sequence). The CDR3 covers 23 residues.

The chain joins TRBV3-1 (or the pseudogene TRBV3-2) to TRBJ1-1, with D unresolved. Trimming left V 1 base short and J 7 bases short, with 7 bases between. CDR1 is LGHDT and CDR2 is YNNKEL in the germline V gene (reference sequence). The CDR3 length is 12 residues. CDR3 sequence: CASSQVEDEAFF. The CDR3 region has the DNA TGTGCCAGCAGCCAAGTGGAGGATGAAGCTTTCTTT.

The chain employs TRBV27 and TRBJ2-7, with TRBD1 matching over 10 bases. This CDR3 region has 15 residues. V shed 2 bases and J 7 bases; nucleotides not matched to a gene: 8. From germline, CDR1 is MNHEY and CDR2 SMNVEV (reference sequence). CDR3 loop: CASSLGTGAMLEQYF. CDR3 sequence (DNA): TGTGCCAGCAGTTTAGGGACAGGGGCCATGTTGGAGCAGTACTTC.

The chain links TRBV5-1 to TRBJ2-5; 10 bases agree with TRBD2. Germline-derived CDR1 and CDR2 are SGHRS and YFSETQ. V was pared by 4 bases and J by 2 bases, with 5 bases of the junction left unmatched. CDR3 length: 15 residues. The CDR3 is CASSQRLAGQETQYF. The CDR3, as DNA: TGCGCCAGCAGCCAAAGACTAGCGGGTCAAGAGACCCAGTACTTC.

V and J are TRBV6-5 and TRBJ2-7, with 7 bases identical to TRBD1. Trimming cost V 6 bases and J 3 bases; bases outside gene matches: 5. CDR1 and CDR2 from the germline V gene are MNHEY and SVGAGI. The CDR3 sequence is 13 residues long. CDR3 sequence reads: CASSTGTDYEQYF. Here the CDR3 DNA reads TGTGCCAGCAGCACCGGGACAGACTACGAGCAGTACTTC.

Concerning this clone: The junction departs from the called germline gene at one end, perhaps through a read error. The chain joins TRBV7-7 to TRBJ1-5; 7 bases align to TRBD1. This CDR3 has 16 amino acids. Germline V gives CDR1 SSHAT, CDR2 FNYEAQ (reference sequence). CDR3 bases: TGTGCTAGCAGCTGGACCGGGACAGCGAGGGCTCAGCCCCAGCATTTT. It encodes CASSWTGTARAQPQHF.

This rearrangement joins TRBV28 to TRBJ2-3; 9 bases map to TRBD2. Germline V gene lookup returns CDR1 MDHEN and CDR2 SYDVKM. With V trimmed by 3 bases and J by 3 bases, 7 bases remained unmatched. This CDR3 has 16 residues. CDR3: CASSFGSGSQTDTQYF. The CDR3 DNA follows: TGTGCCAGCAGTTTCGGTAGCGGGAGTCAGACAGATACGCAGTATTTT.

This clone was seen only once. This rearrangement joins TRBV2 to TRBJ2-4; D gene unclear. CDR1 and CDR2 from the germline V gene are SNHLY and FYNNEI. The CDR3 covers 15 residues. The V and J ends lost 1 base and 0 bases respectively, with 7 bases between them. CDR3 amino acids: CASSEGGLAKNIQYF. The CDR3 DNA reads TGTGCCAGCAGTGAAGGCGGATTAGCCAAAAACATTCAGTACTTC.

J is TRBJ2-2 and V is TRBV5-5, with TRBD1 matching 9 bases. V was pared by 3 bases and J by 6 bases, with 3 bases of the junction left unmatched. The CDR3 runs 14 residues. The germline V gene encodes CDR1 SGHKS and CDR2 YYEKEE (reference sequence). CDR3 amino acids: CASSWTGESGELFF. DNA of the CDR3: TGTGCCAGCAGCTGGACAGGGGAATCCGGGGAGCTGTTTTTT.